A selection of T cell receptor beta chains follows, all from one sample in a study of beta chain features in type 1 diabetes. The method was immunoSEQ multiplex PCR; TCRdb's version includes in-frame clones alone and lacks a portion of them. The sample lists more than 120,000 clones, 8.5% to 12% occurring once. The source material was naive CD4+ T cells from blood. These receptors were taken from a man aged 18 to 35 in good health. Both conserved end residues are part of each CDR3. D genes are given only for firm matches. Not every row has a clone size; where given, it reads once, few, many or a size class.

>TRBD2|TRBV7-2|.|TRBJ2-1
TGTGCCAGCAGCTTAGGTTTGGCGGGGGGGCTCGATGAGCAGTTCTTC
CASSLGLAGGLDEQFF
>.|TRBV7-9|many|TRBJ2-5
TGTGCCAGCAGCTCCCGACAGTTCCAAGAGACCCAGTACTTC
CASSSRQFQETQYF
>TRBD1|TRBV6-5|.|TRBJ1-1
TGTGCCAGCAGTATATTCCAGGGGGCATATGAAGCTTTCTTT
CASSIFQGAYEAFF
>TRBD1|TRBV5-3|few|TRBJ1-6
TGTGCCAGAAGGTCCCCGGGACAGGGAATACGTTCACCCCTCCACTTT
CARRSPGQGIRSPLHF
>.|TRBV7-3|.|TRBJ2-5
TGTGCCAGCAGCTTAATGGGCGGGGCCCAAGAGACCCAGTACTTC
CASSLMGGAQETQYF
>.|TRBV6-1|.|TRBJ2-3
TGTGCCAGCAGTGTGGAGGGTACAGATACGCAGTATTTT
CASSVEGTDTQYF
>.|TRBV5-4|few|TRBJ2-2
TGTGCCAGCAGCTCGGACACCGGGGAGCTGTTTTTT
CASSSDTGELFF
>TRBD2|TRBV25-1|.|TRBJ2-1
TGTGCCAGCAGTGCCCTACTAGCGGGGGGGTACAATGAGCAGTTCTTC
CASSALLAGGYNEQFF
>.|TRBV5-1|few|TRBJ1-5
TGCGCCAGCAGCTGGGGGACAACTAGCAATCAGCCCCAGCATTTT
CASSWGTTSNQPQHF
>TRBD1|TRBV5-6|.|TRBJ1-2
TGTGCCAGCAGCTTGGACAGGGGCCGGCATGGCTACACCTTC
CASSLDRGRHGYTF
>TRBD2|TRBV19|.|TRBJ2-3
TGTGCCAGTAGTGTGACTAGCGGGGGGGGGCCCACAGATACGCAGTATTTT
CASSVTSGGGPTDTQYF
>TRBD1|TRBV7-2|.|TRBJ1-4
TGTGCCAGCAGCCCCCAGGCCAGGGGGAAACTGTTTTTT
CASSPQARGKLFF
>.|TRBV5-5|.|TRBJ1-5
TGTGCCAGCAGCCGGGAAGGGAATCAGCCCCAGCATTTT
CASSREGNQPQHF
>.|TRBV7-2|few|TRBJ2-2
TGTGCCAGCAGCCCCAGGGTTGGGGAGAACACCGGGGAGCTGTTTTTT
CASSPRVGENTGELFF
>.|TRBV30|few|TRBJ2-7
TGTGCCTGGAGTGAGGACAGGACTACGGAGCAGTACTTC
CAWSEDRTTEQYF
>TRBD2|TRBV14|.|TRBJ2-5
TGTGCCAGCAGCCAAGGGGGACTAGCGGTGCGTGGGACCCAGTACTTC
CASSQGGLAVRGTQYF
>.|TRBV27|few|TRBJ2-7
TGTGCCAGCAGTCCCGACTTCCGGGACAAGTCCTACGAGCAGTACTTC
CASSPDFRDKSYEQYF
>.|TRBV6-5|few|TRBJ2-1
TGTGCCAGCAGTAACGGGGTACCACCCAATGAGCAGTTCTTC
CASSNGVPPNEQFF
>.|TRBV2|few|TRBJ2-7
TGTGCCAGCAGTGAGGTCGAGACAGTCGAGCAGTACTTC
CASSEVETVEQYF
>.|TRBV7-2|.|TRBJ2-5
TGTGCCAGCAGGAAGACTAGTGAGGAGACCCAGTACTTC
CASRKTSEETQYF
>.|TRBV5-6|.|TRBJ1-2
TGTGCCACCGGTGTGGGAGCTAACTATGGCTACACCTTC
CATGVGANYGYTF
>TRBD2|TRBV15|few|TRBJ2-5
TGTGCCACCAGCAGCCACCGAGTCCTAGCGGGGGGGCAAGAGACCCAGTACTTC
CATSSHRVLAGGQETQYF
>TRBD1|TRBV7-2|.|TRBJ2-5
TGTGCCAGCAGCCTAGACAGGGTATTCGAGACCCAGTACTTC
CASSLDRVFETQYF
>TRBD1|TRBV18|many|TRBJ1-2
TGTGCCAGCTCACCACAGGGACAGGGATATGGCTACACCTTC
CASSPQGQGYGYTF
>TRBD1|TRBV6-1|.|TRBJ2-7
TGTGCCAGCAGGATGGGACAGACCCCCTACGAGCAGTACTTC
CASRMGQTPYEQYF
>.|TRBV5-4|.|TRBJ1-2
TGTGCCAGCAGCTTTGGCGGCACACCTAACTATGGCTACACCTTC
CASSFGGTPNYGYTF
>.|TRBV11-2|few|TRBJ2-3
TGTGCCAGCAGCTTTCTTAGCGGAACCACAGATACGCAGTATTTT
CASSFLSGTTDTQYF
>.|TRBV5-1|few|TRBJ1-2
TGCGCCAGCAGCTCGGCGTTGGATACTTTAGGGGACTACTATGGCTACACCTTC
CASSSALDTLGDYYGYTF
>.|TRBV4-3|.|TRBJ1-4
TGCGCCAGCAGCCAAGTTTCGGGGTCACGAAAAGAAAGTGAAAAACTGTTTTTT
CASSQVSGSRKESEKLFF
>.|TRBV30|.|TRBJ2-1
TGTGCCTGGAGTGGTCAAAGCCTCTACAATGAGCAGTTCTTC
CAWSGQSLYNEQFF
>.|TRBV18|.|TRBJ1-3
TGTGCCAGCTCACCAGTGCAGGGCGGCGGAAGAAACACCATATATTTT
CASSPVQGGGRNTIYF
>.|TRBV4-1|few|TRBJ1-2
TGCGCCAGCAGCCAAGAATACACAAACTATGGCTACACCTTC
CASSQEYTNYGYTF
>TRBD1|TRBV4-3|few|TRBJ2-6
TGCGCCAGCAGCCTGGGACAGGGGTTCTCTGGGGCCAACGTCCTGACTTTC
CASSLGQGFSGANVLTF
>TRBD2|TRBV4-3|.|TRBJ2-1
TGCGCCAGCAGCCAATATGTGCGGGGGGGCTACAATGAGCAGTTCTTC
CASSQYVRGGYNEQFF
>TRBD2|TRBV7-2|few|TRBJ2-3
TGTGCCAGCAGCTTAGACCGGTTGCGGGGGGCCAACACAGATACGCAGTATTTT
CASSLDRLRGANTDTQYF
>TRBD1|TRBV6-5|once|TRBJ1-4
TGTGCCAGCAGTTACCTGCGGACAGGAACTAATGAAAAACTGTTTTTT
CASSYLRTGTNEKLFF
>TRBD2|TRBV7-2|few|TRBJ2-7
TGTGCCAGCAGCTTAATAGCGGGGTCAATCCACGAGCAGTACTTC
CASSLIAGSIHEQYF
>.|TRBV30|few|TRBJ1-1
TGTGCCTGGAGTGTAGGAGTCAACACTGAAGCTTTCTTT
CAWSVGVNTEAFF
>.|TRBV7-6|few|TRBJ2-3
TGTGCCAGCAGCTTAGGCGTCACAGATACGCAGTATTTT
CASSLGVTDTQYF
>.|TRBV5-6|.|TRBJ2-7
TGTGCCAGCAGCTTGGTGGGTGGGAGGGAGCAGTACTTC
CASSLVGGREQYF
>.|TRBV13|few|TRBJ1-5
TGTGCCAGCAGCATAACAGGTAACAATCAGCCCCAGCATTTT
CASSITGNNQPQHF
>.|TRBV5-1|.|TRBJ1-4
TGCGCCAGCAGCCCCGCGCGGGGGGCAAATGAAAAACTGTTTTTT
CASSPARGANEKLFF
>TRBD2|TRBV5-1|.|TRBJ2-5
TGCGCCAGCAGCTTGGGCCGGATGGGACTAGCGAAAGAGACCCAGTACTTC
CASSLGRMGLAKETQYF
>.|TRBV27|few|TRBJ1-5
TGTGCCAGCAGGGGGCCAGTAAATCAGCCCCAGCATTTT
CASRGPVNQPQHF
>.|TRBV28|few|TRBJ2-2
TGTGCCAGCAGTTTAGAGCAGGGCGGCACCGGGGAGCTGTTTTTT
CASSLEQGGTGELFF
>.|TRBV11-2|few|TRBJ2-7
TGTGCCAGCAGCTTAGCCACTACTAGTTACTACGAGCAGTACTTC
CASSLATTSYYEQYF
>TRBD2|TRBV29-1|.|TRBJ2-7
TGCAGCGTGGGGGGAGGGGACGAGCAGTACTTC
CSVGGGDEQYF
>.|TRBV4-1|.|TRBJ1-4
TGCGCCAGCAGCCAAGATGGGGCAACGGATGAAAAACTGTTTTTT
CASSQDGATDEKLFF
>TRBD1|TRBV7-2|.|TRBJ1-2
TGTGCCAGCAGCCGACAGGGAAGCAACTATGGCTACACCTTC
CASSRQGSNYGYTF
>.|TRBV6-5|.|TRBJ2-7
TGTGCCAGCAGTATTAGCTCCTACGAGCAGTACTTC
CASSISSYEQYF
>.|TRBV5-1|few|TRBJ1-1
TGCGCCAGCAGCTTGGCAGTCAACACTGAAGCTTTCTTT
CASSLAVNTEAFF
>.|TRBV6-5|.|TRBJ2-5
TGTGCCAGCAGCCGACAGGTTATAGAGACCCAGTACTTC
CASSRQVIETQYF
>TRBD1|TRBV6-1|.|TRBJ2-2
TGTGCCAGCAGTGGTGGACAGGTCACCGGGGAGCTGTTTTTT
CASSGGQVTGELFF
>TRBD2|TRBV2|.|TRBJ2-7
TGTGCCAGCAGGTTATCCGGGACTAGCGGGGGGCTCGCCTACGAGCAGTACTTC
CASRLSGTSGGLAYEQYF
>TRBD2|TRBV7-2|few|TRBJ2-2
TGTGCCAGCAGCTTAGTCCCGGGGGGGCCTATCGGGGAGCTGTTTTTT
CASSLVPGGPIGELFF
>TRBD1|TRBV25-1|.|TRBJ2-5
TGTGCCAGCAGTGATCCCGGACAGGGTATAGAGACCCAGTACTTC
CASSDPGQGIETQYF
>TRBD1|TRBV6-5|few|TRBJ2-1
TGTGCCAGCAAGATGGACAGGGGCGGTATCGGTGAGCAGTTCTTC
CASKMDRGGIGEQFF
>TRBD1|TRBV7-8|.|TRBJ2-5
TGTGCCAGCAGCTTACTTGGACAGGGGGAGACCCAGTACTTC
CASSLLGQGETQYF